Described below is a single T cell receptor beta chain sequence and its context. This record belongs to a study of beta chain features in type 1 diabetes. V was clipped by 6 bases and J by 7 bases, with 7 bases between them. Germline V gene lookup returns CDR1 DFQATT and CDR2 SNEGSKA (reference sequence). CDR3 length: 10 residues. Of the isolated RNA, all was reverse transcribed, and so the sequenced material was expressed TCRB transcripts. The assay was immunoSEQ multiplex PCR, and TCRdb's table has in-frame clones only and misses some. The data contain 200,000 to 250,000 clones, roughly 70% of them singletons.

Sequencing was carried out using naive CD4+ T cells from blood. The V call is TRBV20-1, the J call TRBJ2-1, with D uncertain. This TCR was sampled from a man younger than 45 in good health. CDR3 in amino acids: CSAVRNEQFF. The CDR3 coding sequence is TGCAGTGCAGTAAGGAATGAGCAGTTCTTC.